These 7 T cell receptor beta chains were all obtained from the same sample, sequenced in a study of blood T cells in healthy people across ages. A second PCR of about 6 to 12 cycles used a sample-barcoded 5' primer and a J-beta primer mix. TCRdb recomputed calls from the 5' RACE reads with MiXCR, one row per CDR3 protein. The sample holds 380,000 or so distinct CDR3 sequences, approximately 47% seen once. The sequencing sample was made of blood. These receptor sequences come from a man in his 60s in good health.

The chain couples TRBV30 to TRBJ2-1; TRBD2 aligns across 8 bases. The V gene's germline CDR1 is GTSNPN and CDR2 SVGIG (reference sequence). The CDR3 length is 14 residues. Trimming cost V 0 bases and J 5 bases; bases outside gene matches: 3. CDR3 sequence reads: CAWSVGLANNEQFF. CDR3 DNA: TGTGCCTGGAGTGTAGGACTAGCTAACAATGAGCAGTTCTTC. The full variable domain, with the rest looked up from reference TRBV30 and TRBJ2-1, is SQTIHQWPATLVQPVGSPLSLECTVEGTSNPNLYWYRQAAGRGLQLLFYSVGIGQISSEVPQNLSASRPQDRQFILSSKKLLLSDSGFYLCAWSVGLANNEQFFGPGTRLTVL.

The chain recombines TRBV6-2 or TRBV6-3 with TRBJ2-1; 11 bases line up with TRBD1. The CDR3 contains 16 residues. CDR1 is MNHEY, CDR2 SVGEGT, per germline. V gave up 5 bases and J gave up 8 bases; unmatched junction bases: 11. CDR3 in amino acids: CASSPPGQGALDEQFF. The CDR3 region has the DNA TGTGCCAGCAGTCCCCCAGGACAGGGGGCTCTGGATGAGCAGTTCTTC.

This clonotype was detected ten times or more. The chain uses TRBV7-2 and TRBJ2-5; 16 positions agree with TRBD2. V trimming: 4 bases; J trimming: 7 bases; junction bases outside the gene matches: 12. This CDR3 region has 18 residues. CDR1 SGHTA and CDR2 FQGNSA come from the germline V gene. The CDR3, as DNA: TGTGCCAGCAGCTCCCTCCCGGGACTAGCGGGAGGGCCGTGGACCCAGTACTTC. Encoded protein: CASSSLPGLAGGPWTQYF.

This clonotype was counted only a few times. The CDR3 nucleotides read TGTGCCAGCAGCTCCGGGACAGGGGGCTCACTTTATGGCTACACCTTC. This encodes CASSSGTGGSLYGYTF. This chain uses TRBV3-1 with TRBJ1-2, with TRBD1 matching over 12 bases. V shed 5 bases, J shed 5 bases, and the junction held 9 bases outside the gene matches. CDR3 length equals 16 residues. From germline, CDR1 is LGHDT and CDR2 YNNKEL (reference sequence).

This clonotype was detected a few times. This chain uses TRBV29-1 with TRBJ2-3; TRBD1 matches 7 bases. This CDR3 is 14 amino acids long. Germline V lookup: CDR1 SQVTM, CDR2 ANQGSEA. V trimming: 6 bases; J trimming: 2 bases; junction bases outside the gene matches: 8. The CDR3 DNA reads TGCAGCGTGGCCCGACAGGGAGACACAGATACGCAGTATTTT. Translated: CSVARQGDTDTQYF.

The V gene is TRBV21-1, the J gene TRBJ1-2. TRBV21-1 is a recognized pseudogene. This CDR3 region has 16 residues. The CDR3 protein is CASSKRIQKTNYGYTF. DNA for the CDR3: TGTGCCAGCAGCAAAAGGATCCAGAAGACTAACTATGGCTACACCTTC.

This clonotype has a count of ten or more. The rearrangement joins TRBV7-2 to TRBJ2-3; no clear D gene. CDR3 length equals 12 residues. Germline values: CDR1 SGHTA, CDR2 FQGNSA. Trimming took 5 bases from V and 5 from J, leaving 8 bases between them. In nucleotides, the CDR3 is TGTGCCAGCAGCCCCCTAGGAGATACGCAGTATTTT. Translated: CASSPLGDTQYF.